These 24 T cell receptor beta chains were all obtained from the same sample, sequenced in a study of T and B cells in COVID-19 patients. BIOMED2 TRB-A/B primer pools were used in multiplex TRB PCR. TCRdb recomputed calls from the multiplex PCR reads with MiXCR, one row per CDR3 protein. Counted here are 5,500 to 7,000 distinct CDR3 sequences, 25% to 30% occurring once; the ten biggest clones make up roughly 21%. From blood, about 250-550 ng of genomic DNA served as TRB template. Sequencing was carried out using blood. The receptors derive from a human donor with active COVID-19.

This clonotype came up a few times. The rearrangement joins TRBV7-9 to TRBJ2-5; 9 nucleotides align to TRBD2. Germline CDR1 reads SEHNR; CDR2 reads FQNEAQ (reference sequence). V lost 5 bases, J lost 4 bases, and 8 bases stayed unmatched. CDR3 length: 15 amino acids. CDR3 loop: CASSRIAAGGETQYF. DNA for the CDR3: TGTGCCAGCAGCCGCATTGCAGCGGGAGGAGAGACCCAGTACTTC.

By share, this clonotype ranks as large. The chain recombines TRBV19 with TRBJ2-7, with D tentatively TRBD1 (5 bases). In germline, CDR1 is LNHDA, CDR2 SQIVND (reference sequence). V was clipped by 10 bases and J by 3 bases, with 16 bases between them. The CDR3 loop spans 13 amino acids. The CDR3 spells CATMGRGLYEQYF. The CDR3 DNA reads as TGTGCCACTATGGGTAGGGGCCTCTACGAGCAGTACTTC.

The chain has TRBV19 and TRBJ2-3; 7 bases fit TRBD2. The CDR3 length is 15 residues. The germline V gene encodes CDR1 LNHDA and CDR2 SQIVND (reference sequence). Trimming at V came to 6 bases and at J to 6 bases, leaving 12 bases not matched to a gene. CDR3 nucleotide sequence: TGTGCCAGTAGAGGTTCGGGCGGGAGCTCCGATACGCAGTATTTT. It translates to CASRGSGGSSDTQYF.

The chain joins TRBV5-1 to TRBJ2-2; 8 bases line up with TRBD1. V lost 3 bases to trimming and J lost 5 bases; unmatched junction nucleotides: 6. This CDR3 contains 15 residues. CDR1 is SGHRS and CDR2 is YFSETQ in the germline V gene. The CDR3 here is CASSSRGRRTGELFF. The CDR3 region has the DNA TGCGCCAGCAGCTCCAGGGGGCGGAGGACCGGGGAGCTGTTTTTT.

The CDR3: CASSQDRWASTDTQYF. The CDR3 nucleotides read TGCGCCAGCAGCCAAGATAGGTGGGCAAGCACAGATACGCAGTATTTT. This chain uses TRBV4-3 with TRBJ2-3; D gene ambiguous. The germline gives CDR1 LGHNA, CDR2 YSLEER. This CDR3 spans 16 amino acids. Trimming stripped 0 bases from V and 0 bases from J, with 10 bases between.

This clonotype has just a few counts. V and J are TRBV6-6 and TRBJ2-5; 13 bases match TRBD2. The junction had 11 bases not matched to a gene; V was cut back by 2 bases and J by 11 bases. This CDR3 comprises 16 residues. Looked up from germline, CDR1 is MNHNY and CDR2 is SVGAGI (reference sequence). The CDR3 DNA reads as TGTGCCAGCAGTTACGGTCAACTAGCGGGGGGGGGGGGGCAGTACTTC. Protein: CASSYGQLAGGGGQYF.

Concerning this clonotype: This could be a read error, since a much larger clone is one nucleotide away. In DNA form, the CDR3 reads TGTGCCAGCAGCTTGCAAGCGGGAGGGTACAATGAGCAGTTCTTC. Translation: CASSLQAGGYNEQFF. The rearrangement joins TRBV11-2 to TRBJ2-1, with 10 bases aligning to TRBD2. The V and J ends lost 3 bases and 4 bases, in that order; junction bases with no gene match: 3. The CDR3 totals 15 residues. Germline CDR1 is SGHAT and CDR2 is FQNNGV.

This chain connects TRBV12-3 or TRBV12-4 to TRBJ2-1; 13 nucleotides agree with TRBD2. The last part of the DNA fits TRBJ2-7 better; the J call may be wrong. The CDR3 has 15 amino acids. CDR3 nucleotides: TGTGCCATCAGGACTAGCGGGAGTGGCTCCCCCGAGCAGTACTTC. Protein: CAIRTSGSGSPEQYF.

The CDR3 DNA follows: TGTGCCTGGAGCCCAGGAACGGAGGGCAATCAGCCCCAGCATTTT. It translates to CAWSPGTEGNQPQHF. The chain joins TRBV30 to TRBJ1-5; D gene ambiguous. This CDR3 contains 15 residues. The germline CDR1 and CDR2 sequences are GTSNPN and SVGIG (reference sequence). V gave up 3 bases and J gave up 2 bases, with 14 bases separating them.

The V call is TRBV20-1, the J call TRBJ1-1; maybe TRBD1 (6 bases). The germline V and J ends were trimmed by 8 bases and 0 bases, with 16 bases remaining between them. CDR3 length equals 14 residues. Germline assignment: CDR1 DFQATT and CDR2 SNEGSKA (reference sequence). The CDR3 sequence: CSSTGGAMNTEAFF. CDR3 in DNA: TGCAGTTCGACTGGGGGGGCAATGAACACTGAAGCTTTCTTT.

The chain has TRBV20-1 and TRBJ2-3, with D hard to call. V shed 0 bases and J shed 0 bases, with 7 bases lying between them. The length of the CDR3 is 14 residues. Germline loops: CDR1 DFQATT, CDR2 SNEGSKA (reference sequence). DNA of the CDR3: TGCAGTGCTAGAGACCGTTTTAGCACAGATACGCAGTATTTT. Translated, it gives CSARDRFSTDTQYF.

The CDR3: CASSARRAETQYF. The CDR3 nucleotides are TGTGCCAGCAGCGCCCGGAGGGCTGAGACCCAGTACTTC. The rearrangement links TRBV7-2 to TRBJ2-5; D is possibly TRBD2 (6 bases). CDR3 length: 13 residues. Germline CDR1 and CDR2: SGHTA and FQGNSA. The V gene lost 5 bases and the J gene lost 5 bases, with 12 bases spanning the gap.

This clonotype was counted once. The rearrangement links TRBV20-1 to TRBJ1-2; a weak D match, TRBD1 (6 bases). This CDR3 is built from 15 residues. Trimming removed 6 bases at V and 0 bases at J, with 17 bases between. CDR1 DFQATT and CDR2 SNEGSKA come from the germline V gene (reference sequence). This CDR3 reads CSAIRQVAPNYGYTF. The DNA for the CDR3 is TGCAGTGCAATCAGACAGGTAGCACCTAACTATGGCTACACCTTC.

By share, this clonotype ranks as medium-sized. V and J are TRBV6-5 and TRBJ2-2; D perhaps matches TRBD1 (6 bases). The CDR3 spans 15 residues. Trimming took 6 bases from V and 0 from J, leaving 11 bases between them. Germline assignment: CDR1 MNHEY and CDR2 SVGAGI. CDR3 nucleotides: TGTGCCAGCAGCCTTTGGACAGCGAACACCGGGGAGCTGTTTTTT. Translation gives CASSLWTANTGELFF.

With respect to this clonotype: A junction boundary mismatches the germline segment, possibly from a read error. The gene calls are TRBV7-2 and TRBJ1-4, with D perhaps matching TRBD1 (6 bases). The CDR3 is made up of 13 amino acids. Germline lookup yields CDR1 SGHTA and CDR2 FQGNSA. CDR3 loop: CAGSLVRGEKLFF. DNA of the CDR3: TGTGCCGGCAGCTTAGTCAGGGGAGAAAAACTGTTTTTT.

This chain uses TRBV12-5 with TRBJ2-3; D is unresolved. This CDR3 has 12 amino acids. V lost 5 bases and J 5 bases, leaving 8 bases between the germline ends. The V gene's germline CDR1 is LGHNT and CDR2 FRNRAP. CDR3 amino acids: CASGDTLDTQYF. DNA for the CDR3: TGTGCTAGTGGTGACACCCTAGATACGCAGTATTTT. Variable domain in full (rest from reference TRBV12-5 and TRBJ2-3): DARVTQTPRHKVTEMGQEVTMRCQPILGHNTVFWYRQTMMQGLELLAYFRNRAPLDDSGMPKDRFSAEMPDATLATLKIQPSEPRDSAVYFCASGDTLDTQYFGPGTRLTVL.

V and J are TRBV20-1 and TRBJ2-5; TRBD2 aligns across 15 bases. CDR3 length equals 15 residues. Germline V gives CDR1 DFQATT, CDR2 SNEGSKA (reference sequence). The V gene end was trimmed by 6 bases and the J gene end by 5 bases; junction bases not matched to a gene: 7. CDR3 sequence reads: CSARTSGGEGETQYF. DNA for the CDR3: TGCAGTGCCCGGACTAGCGGGGGGGAGGGGGAGACCCAGTACTTC.

Sample share makes this clonotype medium-sized (0.01 to 0.1%). The chain links TRBV19 to TRBJ2-2; a possible D gene is TRBD1 (6 bases). This CDR3 has 15 amino acids. Trimming took off 4 bases at V and 6 bases at J, with 15 bases between the two ends. Germline CDR1 reads LNHDA; CDR2 reads SQIVND (reference sequence). CDR3 nucleotides: TGTGCCAGTAGTACAAGGGACACCCCACCCGGGGAGCTGTTTTTT. Its protein is CASSTRDTPPGELFF. Complete variable domain (other parts from reference TRBV19 and TRBJ2-2): DGGITQSPKYLFRKEGQNVTLSCEQNLNHDAMYWYRQDPGQGLRLIYYSQIVNDFQKGDIAEGYSVSREKKESFPLTVTSAQKNPTAFYLCASSTRDTPPGELFFGEGSRLTVL.

This clonotype is medium-sized (0.01 to 0.1%) by share. The chain uses TRBV7-6 and TRBJ2-3, with no clear D. Per germline, CDR1 SGHVS and CDR2 FNYEAQ. V lost 1 base to trimming and J lost 6 bases, with 8 bases between them. The CDR3 has 13 amino acids. CDR3 DNA: TGTGCCAGCAGCTTAGTGTTGGGGGATACGCAGTATTTT. Translation gives CASSLVLGDTQYF.

The chain recombines TRBV6-6 with TRBJ2-5; 7 bases align to TRBD2. CDR3 length equals 15 residues. With V trimmed by 1 base and J by 9 bases, 11 bases remained unmatched. The germline CDR1 and CDR2 sequences are MNHNY and SVGAGI (reference sequence). In nucleotides, the CDR3 is TGTGCCAGCAGTTACTTAGTCCCCCTTGGGGGGGCCCAGTACTTC. Residues: CASSYLVPLGGAQYF.

This clonotype was seen a few times. The chain joins TRBV5-1 to TRBJ2-3; the D gene is possibly TRBD2 (5 bases). CDR3 length equals 14 residues. Germline loops: CDR1 SGHRS, CDR2 YFSETQ. V gave up 6 bases and J gave up 6 bases, with 17 bases separating them. CDR3 coding DNA: TGCGCCAGCAACGAGGGTACCCGCGCCGATACGCAGTATTTT. Its protein is CASNEGTRADTQYF. The full variable domain, its missing parts supplied by reference TRBV5-1 and TRBJ2-3, is KAGVTQTPRYLIKTRGQQVTLSCSPISGHRSVSWYQQTPGQGLQFLFEYFSETQRNKGNFPGRFSGRQFSNSRSEMNVSTLELGDSALYLCASNEGTRADTQYFGPGTRLTVL.

This clonotype appeared many times. This chain joins TRBV11-2 and TRBJ2-3, with 11 bases identical to TRBD1. J lost 6 bases, V lost 6 bases, and 5 bases had no gene match. The germline V gene has CDR1 SGHAT and CDR2 FQNNGV. The CDR3 is made up of 14 amino acids. CDR3 amino acids: CASRRDRGRDTQYF. CDR3 coding DNA: TGTGCCAGCAGAAGGGACAGGGGGAGGGATACGCAGTATTTT.

This clonotype was counted ten times or more. The J gene is TRBJ2-5, the V gene TRBV5-4, with TRBD1 matching over 8 bases. The junction had 17 bases not matched to a gene; V was cut back by 6 bases and J by 4 bases. The CDR3 covers 17 residues. CDR1 is SGHNT and CDR2 is YYREEE in the germline V gene (reference sequence). The CDR3 DNA reads TGTGCCAGCACGAACGCCCCCTCACAGGGGGTTGGAGAGACCCAGTACTTC. Its protein is CASTNAPSQGVGETQYF. Supplemented by reference TRBV5-4 and TRBJ2-5, the full variable domain reads ETGVTQSPTHLIKTRGQQVTLRCSSQSGHNTVSWYQQALGQGPQFIFQYYREEENGRGNFPPRFSGLQFPNYSSELNVNALELDDSALYLCASTNAPSQGVGETQYFGPGTRLLVL.

This clonotype was counted a few times. This chain links TRBV28 with TRBJ1-6, with D perhaps TRBD1 (6 bases). Germline V gene sequence: CDR1 MDHEN, CDR2 SYDVKM. Between the trimmed V and J ends, which lost 7 bases and 8 bases, there was a span of 15 bases. This CDR3 has 14 residues. The CDR3 loop is CASTLQGPYSPLHF. The DNA of the CDR3 is TGTGCCAGCACCTTACAGGGCCCTTATTCACCCCTCCACTTT.